The 27 T cell receptor beta chains listed next were all sequenced from one sample in a study of cytomegalovirus exposure and HLA in healthy donors. The PCR employed 60 Vbeta primers together with 13 Jbeta primers. The table came from immunoSEQ multiplex PCR; TCRdb's copy has only in-frame clones and leaves some out. The sample has about 180,000 clones, about 69% seen once. The sample taken for sequencing was PBMCs. The receptors derive from a human donor in good health.

V and J are TRBV4-1 and TRBJ1-4; tentative D call: TRBD1 (5 bases). CDR1 and CDR2 (germline): MGHRA, YSYEKL. Trimming stripped 4 bases from V and 8 bases from J, with 8 bases between. The CDR3 spans 12 residues. The CDR3 loop reads CASSLYREKLFF. Here the CDR3 DNA reads TGCGCCAGCAGCCTATACAGGGAAAAACTGTTTTTT.

This chain links TRBV19 with TRBJ1-1, with TRBD1 matching over 9 bases. The CDR3 has 17 amino acids. Germline-derived CDR1 and CDR2 are LNHDA and SQIVND (reference sequence). V lost 7 bases to trimming and J lost 1 base; unmatched junction nucleotides: 13. CDR3 nucleotides: TGTGCCAGTACCCAAACAGGGGGCCTTTCTCGGAACACTGAAGCTTTCTTT. It codes for CASTQTGGLSRNTEAFF.

Regarding this clone: One end of the junction fails to match germline, which may point to a read error. V is TRBV18 and J is TRBJ1-1; D is perhaps TRBD1 (6 bases). CDR1 and CDR2 from the germline V gene are KGHSH and LQKENI. The CDR3 has 13 amino acids. CDR3 in DNA: TGTGCCAGCTCACCACAGGAGACAGGACAACAGACCTTT. Protein: CASSPQETGQQTF.

The chain carries TRBV7-9 and TRBJ2-7; possible D gene TRBD1, 6 bases. V lost 5 bases and J 1 base, leaving 15 bases between the germline ends. Germline assignment: CDR1 SEHNR and CDR2 FQNEAQ (reference sequence). CDR3 length: 15 amino acids. The CDR3 bases are TGTGCCAGCAGCCGAGGGGGTGGGGAGTCCTACGAGCAGTACTTC. This encodes CASSRGGGESYEQYF.

The chain is built from TRBV10-3 and TRBJ2-5; TRBD2 matches at 13 bases. This CDR3 is 15 amino acids long. V gave up 11 bases and J gave up 1 base; unmatched junction bases: 7. Germline loops: CDR1 ENHRY, CDR2 SYGVKD. The CDR3 spells CAAKTSGGSQETQYF. The DNA of the CDR3 is TGTGCCGCCAAGACTAGCGGGGGGTCCCAAGAGACCCAGTACTTC.

The chain uses TRBV13 and TRBJ2-5; D possibly corresponds to TRBD2 (6 bases). Trimming removed 3 bases from V and 7 bases from J, with 15 bases in between. The CDR3 consists of 14 residues. CDR1 and CDR2 from the germline V gene are PRHDT and FYEKMQ (reference sequence). CDR3: CASSFPSDPGTQYF. In DNA form, the CDR3 reads TGTGCCAGCAGCTTCCCTAGCGACCCCGGGACCCAGTACTTC.

Concerning this clone itself: This sample includes further DNA sequences coding for the same CDR3. This chain connects TRBV5-4 to TRBJ2-5, with 7 bases lining up with TRBD1. Germline V lookup: CDR1 SGHNT, CDR2 YYREEE (reference sequence). CDR3 size: 13 residues. V dropped 1 base and J dropped 5; count of bases not matched to a gene: 2. CDR3 DNA sequence: TGTGCCAGCAGCTTGACAGGGGAGGAGACCCAGTACTTC. Translating gives CASSLTGEETQYF.

J is TRBJ2-3 and V is TRBV5-8; TRBD1 might be the D (6 bases). CDR3 length: 16 residues. V was clipped by 0 bases and J by 0 bases, with 11 bases between them. The germline V gene has CDR1 SGHTS and CDR2 YDEGEE. The CDR3 DNA is TGTGCCAGCAGCTTGGATACAGGGTCAAGCACAGATACGCAGTATTTT. The encoded protein is CASSLDTGSSTDTQYF.

This clone has just a few counts. The J gene is TRBJ2-3, the V gene TRBV7-3; D unclear. V lost 5 bases and J 1 base, leaving 7 bases between the germline ends. The CDR3 is 13 residues long. The germline CDR1 and CDR2 sequences are SGHTA and FQGTGA. The CDR3 DNA reads TGTGCCAGCAGCCCCTCTGGCACAGATACGCAGTATTTT. Amino acids: CASSPSGTDTQYF.

This chain links TRBV7-2 with TRBJ2-5, with TRBD1 matching over 9 bases. Germline lookup yields CDR1 SGHTA and CDR2 FQGNSA. V shed 4 bases, J shed 5 bases, and the junction held 5 bases outside the gene matches. The CDR3 length is 14 residues. The CDR3: CASSSGTGMETQYF. For the CDR3, the DNA is TGTGCCAGCAGCTCCGGGACAGGGATGGAGACCCAGTACTTC.

The chain uses TRBV5-1 and TRBJ2-7; D gene unclear. V was clipped by 1 base and J by 0 bases, with 8 bases between them. The CDR3 is 14 amino acids. Germline values: CDR1 SGHRS, CDR2 YFSETQ. The CDR3 DNA follows: TGCGCCAGCAGCTTGACAGCTAACTCCTACGAGCAGTACTTC. It codes for CASSLTANSYEQYF.

The chain combines TRBV6-1 with TRBJ2-3; D is ambiguous. Trimming pared 4 bases from V and 8 bases from J, leaving 25 bases between. Germline-derived CDR1 and CDR2 are MNHNS and SASEGT. The CDR3 has 17 residues. CDR3 in DNA: TGTGCCAGCAGTGTCGCGTCGAGCGCTGGGTCTACGGGTACGCAGTATTTT. It codes for CASSVASSAGSTGTQYF.

The chain employs TRBV6-1 and TRBJ1-2, with D tentatively TRBD1 (6 bases). Per the germline V gene, CDR1 is MNHNS and CDR2 is SASEGT. V shed 2 bases and J shed 4 bases, with 20 bases lying between them. CDR3 length: 17 amino acids. The CDR3 DNA is TGTGCCAGCAGTGAACGTCAGGGGTTGACTACGGGCTATGGCTACACCTTC. Translated, it gives CASSERQGLTTGYGYTF.

This clone has more than one count but fewer than ten. The V gene is TRBV6-6, the J gene TRBJ2-7; no reliable D call. The CDR3 runs 13 residues. Between the trimmed V and J ends, which lost 0 bases and 3 bases, there was a span of 6 bases. The germline CDR1 and CDR2 sequences are MNHNY and SVGAGI (reference sequence). The CDR3 loop is CASSYSNSYEQYF. DNA of the CDR3: TGTGCCAGCAGTTACTCGAACAGCTACGAGCAGTACTTC.

In this sample, this clone turned up once. The chain has TRBV12-2 and TRBJ2-2; the D segment call TRBD2 is taken from the table without a DNA check. TRBV12-2 is a listed pseudogene. The CDR3 contains 17 residues. In DNA, the CDR3 is TGTGCAAGTCGCTTAGCGCGGGTAGCCCATAACACCGGGGAGCTGTTTTTT. Translating gives CASRLARVAHNTGELFF.

This clone was seen a single time. The V and J genes are TRBV19 and TRBJ2-3, with D maybe TRBD2 (5 bases). From germline, CDR1 is LNHDA and CDR2 SQIVND (reference sequence). Trimming shortened V by 3 bases and J by 1 base, and 11 bases separated the two germline ends. The length of the CDR3 is 15 residues. The CDR3 DNA is TGTGCCAGTAGTATGGCACGGGGAGGCACAGATACGCAGTATTTT. It yields the protein CASSMARGGTDTQYF.

This chain links TRBV5-4 with TRBJ1-2, with 8 bases aligning to TRBD1. CDR3 length: 14 amino acids. Germline assignment: CDR1 SGHNT and CDR2 YYREEE (reference sequence). V gave up 5 bases and J gave up 4 bases; unmatched junction bases: 7. CDR3 sequence reads: CASRGDRFSYGYTF. CDR3 nucleotides: TGTGCCAGCAGAGGGGACAGGTTTTCCTATGGCTACACCTTC.

V is TRBV11-1 and J is TRBJ2-7; the D gene is possibly TRBD2 (7 bases). CDR1 is SGHAT, CDR2 FQDESV, per germline (reference sequence). The CDR3 length is 15 residues. The V and J ends lost 1 base and 1 base respectively, with 11 bases between them. The CDR3 nucleotides read TGTGCCAGCAGCTTAGGCGGGGGCCCATCCTACGAGCAGTACTTC. This translates into CASSLGGGPSYEQYF.

This clone is classed as medium-sized. V is TRBV27 and J is TRBJ1-1; 7 nucleotides align to TRBD1. This CDR3 is 12 amino acids long. V was pared by 4 bases and J by 6 bases, with 2 bases of the junction left unmatched. Germline values: CDR1 MNHEY, CDR2 SMNVEV (reference sequence). The DNA of the CDR3 is TGTGCCAGCAGTTCAACAGGGGCTGAAGCTTTCTTT. Its protein product is CASSSTGAEAFF.

This rearrangement joins TRBV5-1 to TRBJ1-1; D is perhaps TRBD1 (5 bases). V gave up 0 bases and J gave up 1 base, with 10 bases separating them. Germline CDR1 reads SGHRS; CDR2 reads YFSETQ. CDR3 length: 15 amino acids. CDR3 amino acids: CASSLALTENTEAFF. CDR3 DNA: TGCGCCAGCAGCTTGGCCCTGACAGAGAACACTGAAGCTTTCTTT.

The J gene is TRBJ2-2, the V gene TRBV10-1; D gene uncertain. From germline, CDR1 is WNHNN and CDR2 SYGVQD (reference sequence). The CDR3 extends over 16 amino acids. The V gene lost 3 bases and the J gene lost 0 bases, with 11 bases spanning the gap. The CDR3 DNA sequence: TGCGCCAGCAGTGAAATGGCACCAACGAACACCGGGGAGCTGTTTTTT. It is translated as CASSEMAPTNTGELFF.

The chain is built from TRBV6-1 and TRBJ2-3, with 11 bases lining up with TRBD2. Germline V lookup: CDR1 MNHNS, CDR2 SASEGT. CDR3 size: 16 residues. V lost 4 bases and J lost 0; bases outside the gene matches: 3. CDR3 nucleotide sequence: TGTGCCAGCAGTGCTCTAGCGGGGGGAAGCACAGATACGCAGTATTTT. Residues: CASSALAGGSTDTQYF.

This clone was seen at least ten times. This CDR3 reads CASSETQGAHEKLFF. Written as DNA, the CDR3 is TGTGCCAGCAGTGAAACACAGGGGGCGCATGAAAAACTGTTTTTT. This chain uses TRBV6-1 with TRBJ1-4, with 9 positions matching TRBD1. CDR3 length equals 15 residues. After removal of 2 bases from V and 6 bases from J, the junction contained 4 bases not matched to a gene. Per germline, CDR1 MNHNS and CDR2 SASEGT.

The gene calls are TRBV15 and TRBJ2-3; no reliable D call. V lost 2 bases to trimming and J lost 3 bases, with 9 bases between them. The CDR3 sequence is 14 residues long. Looked up from germline, CDR1 is LNHNV and CDR2 is YYDKDF (reference sequence). The CDR3 nucleotides read TGTGCCACCAGCAGACCCCAAGCTACAGATACGCAGTATTTT. Translation: CATSRPQATDTQYF.

The chain combines TRBV7-2 with TRBJ1-2; D unclear. Germline V gene data show CDR1 as SGHTA and CDR2 as FQGNSA. V dropped 0 bases and J dropped 8 bases, with 13 bases sitting between them. The CDR3 consists of 14 residues. This CDR3 is CASSLANRRNGYTF. CDR3 nucleotides: TGTGCCAGCAGCTTAGCGAACAGAAGGAACGGCTACACCTTC. The whole variable domain, filled in from reference TRBV7-2 and TRBJ1-2, reads GAGVSQSPSNKVTEKGKDVELRCDPISGHTALYWYRQSLGQGLEFLIYFQGNSAPDKSGLPSDRFSAERTGGSVSTLTIQRTQQEDSAVYLCASSLANRRNGYTFGSGTRLTVV.

This clone occurred a few times. The V call is TRBV19, the J call TRBJ2-1; perhaps TRBD2 as D (5 bases). Looked up from germline, CDR1 is LNHDA and CDR2 is SQIVND (reference sequence). This CDR3 has 14 amino acids. V was clipped by 8 bases and J by 2 bases, with 13 bases between them. This chain's CDR3 is CASEESGAYNEQFF. The CDR3 DNA reads as TGTGCCAGTGAAGAGAGCGGAGCCTACAATGAGCAGTTCTTC.

V gene TRBV19 combines with J gene TRBJ1-6; TRBD1 matches 9 bases. Germline V gives CDR1 LNHDA, CDR2 SQIVND (reference sequence). This CDR3 spans 16 amino acids. V lost 7 bases, J lost 5 bases, and 9 bases stayed unmatched. For the CDR3, the DNA is TGTGCCAGTACCGCTCGGACAGGGGCGGATAATTCACCCCTCCACTTT. Encoded protein: CASTARTGADNSPLHF.